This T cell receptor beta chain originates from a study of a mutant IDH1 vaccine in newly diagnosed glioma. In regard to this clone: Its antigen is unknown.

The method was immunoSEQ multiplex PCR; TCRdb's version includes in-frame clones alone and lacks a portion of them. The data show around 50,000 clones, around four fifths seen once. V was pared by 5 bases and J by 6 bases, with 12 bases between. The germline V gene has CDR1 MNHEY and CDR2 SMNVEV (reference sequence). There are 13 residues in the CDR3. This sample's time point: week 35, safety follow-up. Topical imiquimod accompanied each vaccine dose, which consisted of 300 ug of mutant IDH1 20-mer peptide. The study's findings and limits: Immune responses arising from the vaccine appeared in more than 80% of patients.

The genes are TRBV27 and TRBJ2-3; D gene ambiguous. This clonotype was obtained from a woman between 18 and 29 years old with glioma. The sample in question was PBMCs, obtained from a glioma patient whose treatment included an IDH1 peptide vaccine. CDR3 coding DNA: TGTGCCAGCAGTCTCCTAGGAACGGATACGCAGTATTTT. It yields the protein CASSLLGTDTQYF.